The 30 T cell receptor beta chains below come from one sample, sequenced in a study of blood T cell repertoires in COVID-19. Libraries were prepared by immunoSEQ multiplex PCR; TCRdb keeps only in-frame clonotypes and omits some of them. The sample includes roughly 200,000 clones, around 84% of them seen just once. Sequencing used PBMCs or T cells enriched from blood (not recorded which). The source is a middle-aged man who had recovered from COVID-19.

The rearrangement joins TRBV30 to TRBJ2-3; the match to TRBD2 covers 14 bases. Germline lookup yields CDR1 GTSNPN and CDR2 SVGIG (reference sequence). J lost 6 bases, V lost 3 bases, and 5 bases had no gene match. CDR3 length: 15 residues. As DNA, the CDR3 is TGTGCCTGGAGCGTAAGGACTAGCGGGGGGGATACGCAGTATTTT. Protein: CAWSVRTSGGDTQYF.

The rearrangement joins TRBV7-8 to TRBJ1-1; D gene ambiguous. CDR1 and CDR2 from the germline V gene are SGHVS and FQNEAQ. With 5 bases removed from V and 4 bases from J, the gap between germline ends came to 8 bases. CDR3 length: 12 amino acids. CDR3 sequence: CASSPRGTEAFF. The CDR3, as DNA: TGTGCCAGCAGCCCTCGAGGCACTGAAGCTTTCTTT.

The CDR3 nucleotides are TGTGCCAGCAGTCCGCGCGGGACAGGGGATGGAAACACCATATATTTT. It is translated as CASSPRGTGDGNTIYF. This chain uses TRBV27 with TRBJ1-3; 10 bases align to TRBD1. V was pared by 5 bases and J by 3 bases, with 7 bases of the junction left unmatched. Germline V gene sequence: CDR1 MNHEY, CDR2 SMNVEV (reference sequence). The length of the CDR3 is 16 residues.

This clone appeared once. This chain links TRBV27 with TRBJ2-7, with D possibly being TRBD1 (5 bases). The CDR3 extends over 14 amino acids. Trimming cost V 8 bases and J 4 bases, with 18 bases left between them. From germline, CDR1 is MNHEY and CDR2 SMNVEV (reference sequence). The CDR3: CASGLKQGRYEQYF. The CDR3 bases are TGTGCCAGCGGCTTGAAGCAGGGCCGATACGAGCAGTACTTC.

The chain employs TRBV19 and TRBJ1-4, with D uncertain. This CDR3 spans 15 amino acids. The germline CDR1 and CDR2 sequences are LNHDA and SQIVND (reference sequence). Trimming removed 1 base from V and 0 bases from J, with 6 bases in between. CDR3 nucleotide sequence: TGTGCCAGTAGTATAGGGACTGCAACTAATGAAAAACTGTTTTTT. Translating it yields CASSIGTATNEKLFF.

The chain links TRBV30 to TRBJ2-2, with 12 positions matching TRBD2. CDR1 is GTSNPN and CDR2 is SVGIG in the germline V gene (reference sequence). There are 16 residues in the CDR3. The trim removed 2 bases at V and 5 bases at J, leaving 6 bases unmatched. CDR3: CAWSSLAGGPTGELFF. The CDR3 coding sequence is TGTGCCTGGAGTTCTCTAGCGGGAGGGCCGACCGGGGAGCTGTTTTTT.

This chain joins TRBV5-1 and TRBJ2-5, with 14 bases fitting TRBD2. Germline V gene lookup returns CDR1 SGHRS and CDR2 YFSETQ. V was pared by 4 bases and J by 3 bases, with 2 bases of the junction left unmatched. The CDR3 covers 15 residues. CDR3 nucleotide sequence: TGCGCCAGCAGCGCGGGACTAGCGGGAGAAGAGACCCAGTACTTC. Its protein is CASSAGLAGEETQYF.

The chain recombines TRBV5-6 with TRBJ2-7, with a tentative D call TRBD2 (5 bases). The CDR3 totals 14 residues. Per the germline V gene, CDR1 is SGHDT and CDR2 is YYEEEE. Between the trimmed V and J ends, which lost 5 bases and 3 bases, there was a span of 15 bases. The CDR3 sequence: CASSSRTGNYEQYF. The CDR3, as DNA: TGTGCCAGCAGTTCTAGGACGGGAAACTACGAGCAGTACTTC.

Details on this clone: Other DNA variants within this sample encode the same CDR3. The DNA of the CDR3 is TGTGCCAGCAGCGTAGACTCGAGCTCTGGAAACACCATATATTTT. This encodes CASSVDSSSGNTIYF. The genes are TRBV9 and TRBJ1-3; the D is unclear. The CDR3 has 15 residues. Trimming cost V 0 bases and J 0 bases, with 7 bases left between them. CDR1 is SGDLS, CDR2 YYNGEE, per germline.

In this sample, this clone turned up once. The genes are TRBV9 and TRBJ1-3; D unclear. Between the trimmed V and J ends, which lost 4 bases and 0 bases, there was a span of 8 bases. This CDR3 comprises 14 residues. The germline CDR1 and CDR2 sequences are SGDLS and YYNGEE. The CDR3 is CASSQESSGNTIYF. DNA of the CDR3: TGTGCCAGCAGCCAAGAGTCCTCTGGAAACACCATATATTTT. Full variable domain (missing parts from reference TRBV9 and TRBJ1-3): DSGVTQTPKHLITATGQRVTLRCSPRSGDLSVYWYQQSLDQGLQFLIQYYNGEERAKGNILERFSAQQFPDLHSELNLSSLELGDSALYFCASSQESSGNTIYFGEGSWLTVV.

The rearrangement links TRBV5-1 to TRBJ1-2; D is undetermined. Looked up from germline, CDR1 is SGHRS and CDR2 is YFSETQ. The CDR3 runs to 13 residues. The V gene lost 7 bases and the J gene lost 4 bases, with 14 bases spanning the gap. The CDR3 DNA reads TGCGCCAGCGCGGGTATCGGGCCCTATGGCTACACCTTC. Translation: CASAGIGPYGYTF. The full variable domain, with the rest looked up from reference TRBV5-1 and TRBJ1-2, is KAGVTQTPRYLIKTRGQQVTLSCSPISGHRSVSWYQQTPGQGLQFLFEYFSETQRNKGNFPGRFSGRQFSNSRSEMNVSTLELGDSALYLCASAGIGPYGYTFGSGTRLTVV.

The rearrangement links TRBV5-4 to TRBJ2-7, with D perhaps matching TRBD2 (5 bases). This CDR3 is built from 14 residues. V was pared by 4 bases and J by 2 bases, with 13 bases between. Germline V gene data show CDR1 as SGHNT and CDR2 as YYREEE (reference sequence). The CDR3 bases are TGTGCCAGCAGCCATGCGGGTTCAACCTACGAGCAGTACTTC. It is translated as CASSHAGSTYEQYF.

This sequence joins TRBV19 and TRBJ2-2, with 8 bases aligning to TRBD1. The CDR3 is 20 residues long. V lost 4 bases and J lost 6; bases outside the gene matches: 22. Germline V lookup: CDR1 LNHDA, CDR2 SQIVND (reference sequence). CDR3 DNA: TGTGCCAGTAGTAGGTCCCTCGGAAGTTTTGGACAGGGTATCGCCGGGGAGCTGTTTTTT. Protein sequence: CASSRSLGSFGQGIAGELFF.

The rearrangement links TRBV7-9 to TRBJ2-5; 10 nucleotides agree with TRBD2. Germline values: CDR1 SEHNR, CDR2 FQNEAQ (reference sequence). The CDR3 is made up of 13 amino acids. Trimming took 6 bases from V and 8 from J; bases not matched to a gene: 6. The CDR3 sequence is CASRELAGDTQYF. Written as DNA, the CDR3 is TGTGCCAGCAGAGAGCTAGCGGGAGACACCCAGTACTTC. The complete variable domain, with remaining parts taken from reference TRBV7-9 and TRBJ2-5, reads DTGVSQNPRHKITKRGQNVTFRCDPISEHNRLYWYRQTLGQGPEFLTYFQNEAQLEKSRLLSDRFSAERPKGSFSTLEIQRTEQGDSAMYLCASRELAGDTQYFGPGTRLLVL.

This chain joins TRBV7-9 and TRBJ2-1; 10 nucleotides agree with TRBD1. The V and J ends lost 5 bases and 9 bases, in that order; junction bases with no gene match: 13. The CDR3 extends over 16 amino acids. Germline lookup yields CDR1 SEHNR and CDR2 FQNEAQ (reference sequence). CDR3 sequence (DNA): TGTGCCAGCAGCGCGTCGGCCGGGACAGGGGTGAGTGAGCAGTTCTTC. Protein product: CASSASAGTGVSEQFF.

CDR3 sequence (DNA): TGTGCCAGCAGCCCCCAAGCAGGTTCCCCGAATGAAAAACTGTTTTTT. This sequence encodes CASSPQAGSPNEKLFF. V is TRBV4-2 and J is TRBJ1-4, with D uncertain. The CDR3 loop spans 16 amino acids. Germline CDR1 is LGHNA and CDR2 is YNFKEQ. The germline V and J ends were trimmed by 4 bases and 5 bases, with 17 bases remaining between them.

The chain has TRBV19 and TRBJ1-6, with 8 positions matching TRBD1. The germline CDR1 and CDR2 sequences are LNHDA and SQIVND (reference sequence). CDR3 length: 15 amino acids. Losses at the gene ends were 3 bases for V and 7 bases for J; bases not matched to a gene: 5. CDR3 bases: TGTGCCAGTAGTATTACCGGGACAGGAAATTCACCCCTCCACTTT. Protein: CASSITGTGNSPLHF.

The chain recombines TRBV6-5 with TRBJ1-5, with 7 bases identical to TRBD1. The CDR3 consists of 15 residues. Germline V gives CDR1 MNHEY, CDR2 SVGAGI. Trimming cost V 9 bases and J 5 bases; bases outside gene matches: 13. The chain's CDR3 is CASRSRGLLDQPQHF. CDR3 in DNA: TGTGCCAGTAGATCGAGGGGGCTATTGGATCAGCCCCAGCATTTT.

The chain is built from TRBV6-5 and TRBJ1-2; the D is unclear. CDR3 length equals 14 residues. Trimming removed 7 bases from V and 4 bases from J, with 16 bases in between. Germline values: CDR1 MNHEY, CDR2 SVGAGI. Here the CDR3 DNA reads TGTGCCAGCACTCCCGGCGAGGGTGGCTATGGCTACACCTTC. It yields the protein CASTPGEGGYGYTF.

This rearrangement joins TRBV27 to TRBJ1-5, with D tentatively TRBD1 (6 bases). This CDR3 has 16 amino acids. V was trimmed by 4 bases and J by 2 bases, leaving 15 bases between them. Germline V CDR1 and CDR2: MNHEY, SMNVEV (reference sequence). The CDR3 coding sequence is TGTGCCAGCAGTTCACAGACAGGTTCACGCAATCAGCCCCAGCATTTT. Residues: CASSSQTGSRNQPQHF.

The gene calls are TRBV2 and TRBJ2-3, with TRBD2 matching 9 bases. V trimming: 9 bases; J trimming: 5 bases; junction bases outside the gene matches: 9. This CDR3 has 14 residues. CDR1 and CDR2 from the germline V gene are SNHLY and FYNNEI. The CDR3 DNA follows: TGTGCCAGTCGTCTAGCGGGATTTAAAGATACGCAGTATTTT. It specifies CASRLAGFKDTQYF.

The rearrangement uses TRBV6-2 or TRBV6-3 and TRBJ1-5; D gene unclear. Trimming removed 6 bases from V and 4 bases from J, with 13 bases in between. CDR1 is MNHEY and CDR2 is SVGEGT in the germline V gene. The CDR3 sequence is 14 residues long. CDR3 sequence (DNA): TGTGCCAGCAGCAAGACATATAGGAATCAGCCCCAGCATTTT. Translation: CASSKTYRNQPQHF.

This clone was detected a few times. The chain has TRBV19 and TRBJ1-1; D gene ambiguous. The V end was cut by 0 bases, the J end by 1 base, with 6 bases between. The CDR3 covers 14 residues. Germline CDR1 and CDR2: LNHDA and SQIVND (reference sequence). The CDR3 DNA reads as TGTGCCAGTAGTATAGAGGGCAGGAACACTGAAGCTTTCTTT. Translating gives CASSIEGRNTEAFF. The full variable domain, completed using reference TRBV19 and TRBJ1-1, is DGGITQSPKYLFRKEGQNVTLSCEQNLNHDAMYWYRQDPGQGLRLIYYSQIVNDFQKGDIAEGYSVSREKKESFPLTVTSAQKNPTAFYLCASSIEGRNTEAFFGQGTRLTVV.

The V call is TRBV28, the J call TRBJ2-7; 9 nucleotides line up with TRBD2. Germline V gene data show CDR1 as MDHEN and CDR2 as SYDVKM. With 3 bases clipped from V and 3 bases from J, the junction kept 9 bases outside the gene matches. The CDR3 consists of 16 residues. In nucleotides, the CDR3 is TGTGCCAGCAGTTTCGGATCCCTAGCGGGACACTACGAGCAGTACTTC. Translation: CASSFGSLAGHYEQYF.

The chain uses TRBV19 and TRBJ2-1, with 8 bases identical to TRBD2. The J segment lost 0 bases and the V segment lost 6 bases, leaving 4 bases of the junction unmatched. The CDR3 runs to 15 residues. CDR1 and CDR2 from the germline V gene are LNHDA and SQIVND (reference sequence). The CDR3 nucleotides read TGTGCCAGTAGCCCAGCGGGAGACTCCTACAATGAGCAGTTCTTC. It is translated as CASSPAGDSYNEQFF.

A remark on this clone: Mismatch with germline at one junction end may stem from a read error. The chain carries TRBV7-7 and TRBJ2-5; 8 nucleotides agree with TRBD2. CDR3 size: 15 residues. Germline CDR1 SSHAT, CDR2 FNYEAQ (reference sequence). CDR3 DNA sequence: TGTGCTAGCAGCTTAATTAGCGGGAAACAAGAGACCCAGTACTTC. Protein: CASSLISGKQETQYF. The full variable domain, rest sourced from reference TRBV7-7 and TRBJ2-5, is GAGVSQSPRYKVTKRGQDVTLRCDPISSHATLYWYQQALGQGPEFLTYFNYEAQPDKSGLPSDRFSAERPEGSISTLTIQRTEQRDSAMYRCASSLISGKQETQYFGPGTRLLVL.

The chain combines TRBV3-1 (or the pseudogene TRBV3-2) with TRBJ1-5, with D unresolved. Germline V CDR1 and CDR2: LGHDT, YNNKEL (reference sequence). V was trimmed by 1 base and J by 4 bases, leaving 11 bases between them. The CDR3 runs 15 residues. The CDR3 here is CASSQARGRNQPQHF. The DNA of the CDR3 is TGTGCCAGCAGCCAAGCTCGAGGTCGTAATCAGCCCCAGCATTTT.

The chain couples TRBV6-2 or TRBV6-3 to TRBJ2-7, with 10 nucleotides matching TRBD2. The CDR3 covers 15 residues. V trimming: 5 bases; J trimming: 2 bases; junction bases outside the gene matches: 6. CDR1 is MNHEY, CDR2 SVGEGT, per germline. CDR3 bases: TGTGCCAGCAGTGATACTAGCGGGACAACCTACGAGCAGTACTTC. Amino acid sequence: CASSDTSGTTYEQYF.

The CDR3 DNA reads as TGTGCCAGCAGTCGGATAGGGGTAAATTCACCCCTCCACTTT. It specifies CASSRIGVNSPLHF. The chain employs TRBV6-5 and TRBJ1-6; a possible D gene is TRBD1 (5 bases). Per germline, CDR1 MNHEY and CDR2 SVGAGI. Trimming took 5 bases from V and 7 from J, leaving 12 bases between them. The CDR3 contains 14 residues.

This chain links TRBV4-1 with TRBJ2-3, with TRBD2 as a possible D gene (6 bases). This CDR3 spans 18 amino acids. The V gene lost 1 base and the J gene lost 2 bases, with 19 bases spanning the gap. Germline V gene data show CDR1 as MGHRA and CDR2 as YSYEKL. The CDR3 loop is CASSQGTTTNSYTDTQYF. DNA of the CDR3: TGCGCCAGCAGCCAAGGGACTACCACGAATTCCTACACAGATACGCAGTATTTT.